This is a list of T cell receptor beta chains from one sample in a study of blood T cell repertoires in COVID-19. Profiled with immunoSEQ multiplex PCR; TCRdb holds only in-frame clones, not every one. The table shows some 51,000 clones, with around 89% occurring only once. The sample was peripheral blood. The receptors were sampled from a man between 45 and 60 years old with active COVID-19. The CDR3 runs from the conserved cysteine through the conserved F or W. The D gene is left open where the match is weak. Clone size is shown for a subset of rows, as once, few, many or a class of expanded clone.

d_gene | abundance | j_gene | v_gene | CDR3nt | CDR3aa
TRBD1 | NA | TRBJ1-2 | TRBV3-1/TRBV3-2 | TGTGCCAGCAGCTACGGGACAGAAGGCTACACCTTC | CASSYGTEGYTF
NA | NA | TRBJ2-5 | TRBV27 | TGTGCCAGCAGTGAGGCCTGGCCCATATGGCAAGCGGCACAATACCAAGAGACCCAGTACTTC | CASSEAWPIWQAAQYQETQYF
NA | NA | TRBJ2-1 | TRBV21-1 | TGTGCCAGCAGCAACCCCCAAGGGGGGGCGCGCAATGAGCAGTTCTTC | CASSNPQGGARNEQFF
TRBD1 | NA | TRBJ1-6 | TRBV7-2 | TGTGCCAGCAGCTCAAGGACAGGGCCCCTCCACTTT | CASSSRTGPLHF
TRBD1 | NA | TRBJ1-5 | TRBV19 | TGTGCCAGTAGTATAGCCTTCGGACAGGGTACTCAGCCCCAGCATTTT | CASSIAFGQGTQPQHF
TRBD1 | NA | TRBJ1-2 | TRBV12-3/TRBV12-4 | TGTGCCAGCAGCCCCGGGACAGATTATGGCTACACCTTC | CASSPGTDYGYTF
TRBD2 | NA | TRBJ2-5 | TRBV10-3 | TGTGCCATCTCGGGACTAGCGGGAGAGGGAAGGGAGACCCAGTACTTC | CAISGLAGEGRETQYF
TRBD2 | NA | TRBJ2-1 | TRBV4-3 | TGCGCCAGCAGCCAAGGGCTAGCGGGAGCGTATGAGCAGTTCTTC | CASSQGLAGAYEQFF
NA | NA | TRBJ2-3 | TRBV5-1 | TGCGCCAGCAGCGTCCGGGACTGGACAGATACGCAGTATTTT | CASSVRDWTDTQYF
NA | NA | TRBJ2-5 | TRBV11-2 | TGTGCCAGCAGCTTAGTGGACTACTCGCGGCGGTACTTC | CASSLVDYSRRYF
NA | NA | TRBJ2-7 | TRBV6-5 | TGTGCCAGCAGTTGGCTCTTGGGTAGCCCCCAAGAGGAGCAGTACTTC | CASSWLLGSPQEEQYF
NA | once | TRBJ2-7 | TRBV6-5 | TGTGCCATTTCGACAGCTCCTTCCTACGAGCAGTACTTC | CAISTAPSYEQYF
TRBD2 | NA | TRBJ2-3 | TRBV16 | TGTGCCAGCAGCCGCCTAGCGGGAGCATATACGCAGTATTTT | CASSRLAGAYTQYF
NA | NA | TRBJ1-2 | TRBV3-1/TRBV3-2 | TGTGCCAGCAGCCAAGCAGGGGAGGGGCAGGGCTATGGCTACACCTTC | CASSQAGEGQGYGYTF
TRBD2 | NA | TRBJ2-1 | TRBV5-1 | TGCGCCAGCAGCGCCGTCTGGGTAGCGGGAGCGAGAAATGAGCAGTTCTTC | CASSAVWVAGARNEQFF
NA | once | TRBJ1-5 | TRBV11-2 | TGTGCCAGCAGCTTAGCCAGGGGTAGCAATCAGCCCCAGCATTTT | CASSLARGSNQPQHF
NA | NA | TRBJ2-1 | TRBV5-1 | TGCGCCAGCAGCCCCACTAGCACCCATGAGCAGTTCTTC | CASSPTSTHEQFF
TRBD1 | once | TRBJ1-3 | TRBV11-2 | TGTGCCAGCAGTCCAACCGGACAGGGGTCTGGAAACACCATATATTTT | CASSPTGQGSGNTIYF
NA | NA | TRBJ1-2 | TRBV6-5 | TGTGCCAGCAGAACAGGCGCTGGGGGCTACACCTTC | CASRTGAGGYTF
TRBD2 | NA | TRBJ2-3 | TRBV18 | TGTGCCAGCTCCCCACAGAGGGGAGCGGGGACAGATACGCAGTATTTT | CASSPQRGAGTDTQYF
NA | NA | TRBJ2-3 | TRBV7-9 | TGTGCCAGCATCACCACGGGGATTCCTAGCACAGATACGCAGTATTTT | CASITTGIPSTDTQYF
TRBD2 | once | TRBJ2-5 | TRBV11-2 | TGTGCCAGCAGCTTACAAGGACTAGCGGGTGGAGAGACCCAGTACTTC | CASSLQGLAGGETQYF
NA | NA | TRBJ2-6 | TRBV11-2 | TGTGCCAGCAGCTTAGAGGGAAGTACAGGGTCTGGGGCCAACGTCCTGACTTTC | CASSLEGSTGSGANVLTF
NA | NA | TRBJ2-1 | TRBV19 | TGTGCCAGCGGACGGGACTCCTACAATGAGCAGTTCTTC | CASGRDSYNEQFF
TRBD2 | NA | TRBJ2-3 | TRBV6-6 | TGTGCCAGCAGTCCCGACTCGCCTCTAGCGGGGGGGGGAGATACGCAGTATTTT | CASSPDSPLAGGGDTQYF
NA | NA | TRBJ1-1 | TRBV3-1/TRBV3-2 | TGTGCCAGCAGCCAAGAACCCGCGGACACTGAAGCTTTCTTT | CASSQEPADTEAFF
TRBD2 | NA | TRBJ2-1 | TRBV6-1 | TGTGCCAGCAGTGAAAAGGAACTAGCGGGAGGCTATGAGCAGTTCTTC | CASSEKELAGGYEQFF
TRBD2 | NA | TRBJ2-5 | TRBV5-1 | TGCGCCAGCAGCTTGGCCACCCGGGGGGTACTGTACCAAGAGACCCAGTACTTC | CASSLATRGVLYQETQYF
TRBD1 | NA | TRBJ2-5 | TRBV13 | TGTGCCAGCAGCCTCGGGACAGCCGAGACCCAGTACTTC | CASSLGTAETQYF
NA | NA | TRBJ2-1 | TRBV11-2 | TGTGCCAGCAGCCCGGAGGGGGGGGGCTACAATGAGCAGTTCTTC | CASSPEGGGYNEQFF
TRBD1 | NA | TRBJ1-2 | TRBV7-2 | TGTGCCAGCAGCTTAGCTCCGACAGGGCCCTATGGCTACACCTTC | CASSLAPTGPYGYTF
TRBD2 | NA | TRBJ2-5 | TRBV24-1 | TGTGCCACCAGGTCTGGACTAGCGGGGGAGACCCAGTACTTC | CATRSGLAGETQYF
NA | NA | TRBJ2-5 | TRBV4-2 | TGTGCCAGCAGCCAAGGCGGGGGCCAGGGAGAGACCCAGTACTTC | CASSQGGGQGETQYF
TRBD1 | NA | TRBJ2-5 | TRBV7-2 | TGTGCCAGCAGCCTCCTCAGGGGGCGGTTCGAGACCCAGTACTTC | CASSLLRGRFETQYF
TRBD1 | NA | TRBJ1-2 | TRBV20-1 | TGCAGTGCTAGTAACAGGGGGCAAGGGGGCTACACCTTC | CSASNRGQGGYTF
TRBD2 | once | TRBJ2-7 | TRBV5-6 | TGTGCCAGCAGCCCCGGACTAGCGCCGAGGTACGAGCAGTACTTC | CASSPGLAPRYEQYF
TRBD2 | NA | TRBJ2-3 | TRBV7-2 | TGTGCCAGCAGCTTAGCGACTAGCGGGGGGGCCTATAGTACGCAGTATTTT | CASSLATSGGAYSTQYF
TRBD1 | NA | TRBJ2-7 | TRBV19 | TGTGCCAGTAAACTTGGACAGGGGGGGACCTACGAGCAGTACTTC | CASKLGQGGTYEQYF
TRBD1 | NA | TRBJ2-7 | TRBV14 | TGTGCCAGCAGCCAAGATAAGGGGACAGGGGTCTCCTACGAGCAGTACTTC | CASSQDKGTGVSYEQYF
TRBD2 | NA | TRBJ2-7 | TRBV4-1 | TGCGCCAGCAGCCAAGGCCAGCGGGACGGATCCTACGAGCAGTACTTC | CASSQGQRDGSYEQYF
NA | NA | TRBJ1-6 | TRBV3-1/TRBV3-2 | TGTGCCAGCAGCCAAGTTCTTAATTCACCCCTCCACTTT | CASSQVLNSPLHF
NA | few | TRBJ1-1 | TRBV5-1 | TGCGCCAGCAGCTTGGGGACAGCGAACACTGAAGCTTTCTTT | CASSLGTANTEAFF
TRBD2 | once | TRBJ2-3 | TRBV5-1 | TGCGCCAGCAGCTCAGGGACTACCACAGATACGCAGTATTTT | CASSSGTTTDTQYF
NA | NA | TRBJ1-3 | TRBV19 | TGTGCCAGTAACCCCCCCGGCTCTGGAAACACCATATATTTT | CASNPPGSGNTIYF
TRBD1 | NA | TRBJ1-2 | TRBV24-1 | TGTGCCACCAGTGAGCCCGACCGGGACAGGGAGGTGTACACCTTC | CATSEPDRDREVYTF
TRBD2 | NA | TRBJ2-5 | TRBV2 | TGTGCCAGCAGTTCCCTAGCGGGAGGGGAGACCCAGTACTTC | CASSSLAGGETQYF
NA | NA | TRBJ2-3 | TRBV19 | TGTGCCAGTAGTACTAGCGGCACAGATACGCAGTATTTT | CASSTSGTDTQYF
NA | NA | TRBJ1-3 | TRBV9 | TGTGCCAGCAGCGTAATGAGCTCTGGAAACACCATATATTTT | CASSVMSSGNTIYF
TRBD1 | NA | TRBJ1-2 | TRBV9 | TGTGCCAGCAGCCGGGACAGCTCTAACTATGGCTACACCTTC | CASSRDSSNYGYTF
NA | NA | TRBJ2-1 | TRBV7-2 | TGTGCCAGCAGTCAAAGCGCCTACAATGAGCAGTTCTTC | CASSQSAYNEQFF